This TCR beta chain was recovered during a study of T cell responses to AZD1222 COVID-19 vaccine. The study's findings and limits: Close to half of all spike-specific TCRs reportedly target regions of the variants that are unmutated. Clonal diversity may have been underestimated, and the donors were mostly white British, with more females than males. After the peak T cell response, and only then, were repertoires sampled.

This clone was observed a few times. Its specificity is unknown. V lost 5 bases, J lost 1 base, and 4 bases stayed unmatched. The CDR3 is made up of 14 amino acids. The germline V gene encodes CDR1 SGHRS and CDR2 YFSETQ. The protocol was immunoSEQ multiplex PCR, while the TCRdb copy is restricted to in-frame clones and leaves out a portion. The repertoire holds over 120,000 clones, roughly nine tenths seen once, with roughly 1.5% in the top ten. The origin of this receptor is an adult who received the AZD1222 COVID-19 vaccine. V and J are TRBV5-1 and TRBJ2-5; 8 nucleotides line up with TRBD2. Here the sequenced sample was peripheral blood, taken 28 days after the second AZD1222 dose. DNA of the CDR3: TGCGCCAGCAGTACGGGAGGGCCCCAAGAGACCCAGTACTTC. This translates into CASSTGGPQETQYF.